This T cell receptor (beta chain) comes out of a study of shared clonotypes between healthy human individuals. Study results and caveats: Naive subsets generally had larger estimated richness than memory subsets. Depth of sequencing was expected to influence donor clonotype sharing. Sequencing of the sorted subsets was shown by rarefaction to be incomplete despite large depth.

Assay used: immunoSEQ multiplex PCR; TCRdb lists only in-frame clones, some missing. There are about 1.1 million clones in the sample; roughly 80% occur only once, and 0.89% lies in the top ten. The authors divided CD4+ cells into CD45RA+ naive and CD45RA-negative memory subsets. The CDR3 consists of 13 residues. Germline V lookup: CDR1 SGHTA, CDR2 FQGNSA. V was pared by 2 bases and J by 7 bases, with 11 bases between. Turning to this clone: Its antigen is not identified.

Sequencing was done on a sample of memory CD4+ T cells from PBMCs. The subset here: CD45RA-negative fraction. The chain couples TRBV7-2 to TRBJ1-2; D gene ambiguous. The receptor was isolated from a man aged 18 to 30 in good health. Some clones in this sample may be carry-over from other donors' samples. Here the CDR3 reads CASSLIATGGYTF. CDR3 bases: TGTGCCAGCAGCTTAATCGCTACCGGTGGCTACACCTTC.